This entry is about one T cell receptor (beta chain). Its antigen is not identified. Sequencing used immunoSEQ multiplex PCR; TCRdb keeps in-frame clones, though not all of them. The data show tens of thousands of clones, roughly 86% seen once. This specimen comes from a study of T cells in narcolepsy. Study findings and constraints: Autoreactive clonotypes reportedly recurred in blood of same and different patients, not controls.

The clonotype originates from a human donor with narcolepsy. Sequencing input: CD45RA- memory CD4+ T cells from PBMCs.

The CDR3 nucleotides read TGTGCCAGCAGCCCAGGGATCGCTGAGCAGTTCTTC. Encoded protein: CASSPGIAEQFF. The chain combines TRBV7-8 with TRBJ2-1, with D possibly matching TRBD1 (5 bases). CDR1 and CDR2 (germline): SGHVS, FQNEAQ. The CDR3 has 12 amino acids. V shed 5 bases and J shed 9 bases, with 11 bases lying between them.